Each of the 4 T cell receptor beta chains below was sequenced from the same sample in a study of T cells in Graves' hyperthyroidism and ophthalmopathy. TCR beta CDR3 regions were amplified from RNA transcripts. A first-round RT-PCR of the TCR CDR3 used the HTBI primer set. Each CDR3 protein gets one entry after TCRdb re-called the multiplex PCR reads with MiXCR. The table has around 700,000 distinct CDR3 sequences, 30% to 40% seen once. Source material: blood. The receptors come from a middle-aged woman with Graves' hyperthyroidism.

The chain links TRBV7-8 to TRBJ1-5, with 7 bases aligning to TRBD1. Germline loops: CDR1 SGHVS, CDR2 FQNEAQ. This CDR3 has 14 amino acids. V was pared by 2 bases and J by 4 bases, with 2 bases of the junction left unmatched. CDR3 amino acids: CASSLPGGNQPQHF. In nucleotides, the CDR3 is TGTGCCAGCAGCTTACCAGGGGGTAATCAGCCCCAGCATTTT.

A remark on this clonotype: This may be a read error, as it is one base from a much larger clone. The chain combines TRBV7-9 with TRBJ1-5; D might be TRBD1 (6 bases). Germline CDR1 SEHNR, CDR2 FQNEAQ (reference sequence). The CDR3 loop spans 16 amino acids. CDR3 protein: CASSLNYRAGGQPQHF. The CDR3 DNA follows: TGCGCCAGCAGCCTGAACTACAGGGCGGGGGGTCAGCCCCAGCATTTT.

The genes are TRBV6-5 and TRBJ1-2; 9 nucleotides align to TRBD1. Germline values: CDR1 MNHEY, CDR2 SVGAGI. V lost 3 bases to trimming and J lost 8 bases; unmatched junction nucleotides: 13. The CDR3 consists of 16 residues. CDR3: CASSYNGEQGARGYTF. The CDR3 DNA reads TGTGCCAGCAGTTATAATGGCGAACAGGGGGCAAGGGGCTACACCTTC.

This clonotype was picked up many times. V usage is TRBV7-9 and J usage is TRBJ1-2, with no clear D. Looked up from germline, CDR1 is SEHNR and CDR2 is FQNEAQ (reference sequence). The CDR3 covers 13 residues. V lost 1 base and J 2 bases, leaving 5 bases between the germline ends. Here the CDR3 reads CASSLGMNYGYTF. The CDR3 DNA is TGTGCCAGCAGCTTAGGAATGAACTATGGCTACACCTTC.